The 20 T cell receptor beta chains presented below share a single source sample, sequenced in a study of blood T cell repertoires in COVID-19. TCRdb's copy holds only in-frame clones and misses some; the assay was immunoSEQ multiplex PCR. The sample carries roughly 210,000 clones, 88% recorded once. Sequenced sample: peripheral blood. All receptors derive from a man between 65 and 80 years old with acute or convalescent COVID-19.

The rearrangement joins TRBV27 to TRBJ2-1, with D possibly matching TRBD1 (5 bases). Germline V gene lookup returns CDR1 MNHEY and CDR2 SMNVEV (reference sequence). The CDR3 runs 14 residues. Trimming cost V 2 bases and J 6 bases, with 11 bases left between them. The DNA of the CDR3 is TGTGCCAGCAGTTTAATATTGCAGGGCAATGAGCAGTTCTTC. Amino acid sequence: CASSLILQGNEQFF.

This chain joins TRBV5-1 and TRBJ2-7, with 8 bases that match TRBD2. Germline V gene sequence: CDR1 SGHRS, CDR2 YFSETQ. Trimming took 3 bases from V and 0 from J; bases not matched to a gene: 8. The length of the CDR3 is 16 residues. The CDR3 spells CASSSVAGLNSYEQYF. The DNA of the CDR3 is TGCGCCAGCAGCTCCGTAGCGGGATTAAACTCCTACGAGCAGTACTTC.

V is TRBV5-4 and J is TRBJ1-2, with 12 bases lining up with TRBD1. Trimming at V came to 4 bases and at J to 0 bases, leaving 10 bases not matched to a gene. CDR1 and CDR2 (germline): SGHNT, YYREEE (reference sequence). The CDR3 contains 18 residues. CDR3 amino acids: CASSTGTGGRLTNYGYTF. Written as DNA, the CDR3 is TGTGCCAGCAGCACCGGGACAGGGGGCCGCCTTACTAACTATGGCTACACCTTC.

This clone was seen a few times. The V call is TRBV6-1, the J call TRBJ1-2; no reliable D call. V was clipped by 4 bases and J by 6 bases, with 24 bases between them. The CDR3 has 17 residues. The germline V gene encodes CDR1 MNHNS and CDR2 SASEGT. The CDR3 nucleotides read TGTGCCAGCAGTGCGGGCTCCGGGTCCCGACTATCGCATGGCTACACCTTC. This gives the protein CASSAGSGSRLSHGYTF.

The chain combines TRBV30 with TRBJ2-1; no firm D call. Germline CDR1 and CDR2: GTSNPN and SVGIG (reference sequence). The CDR3 runs to 13 residues. V gave up 2 bases and J gave up 4 bases, with 9 bases separating them. CDR3 sequence: CAWSRGRYNEQFF. The CDR3 nucleotides are TGTGCCTGGAGTAGAGGCCGGTACAATGAGCAGTTCTTC.

The chain couples TRBV18 to TRBJ1-1; D gene unclear. The V gene lost 4 bases and the J gene lost 1 base, with 7 bases spanning the gap. This CDR3 is built from 13 residues. The germline V gene encodes CDR1 KGHSH and CDR2 LQKENI. CDR3 in amino acids: CASSLHRNTEAFF. In nucleotides, the CDR3 is TGTGCCAGCTCACTTCACAGGAACACTGAAGCTTTCTTT.

As to this clone: Other DNA sequences in this specimen translate into the identical CDR3. The chain employs TRBV7-3 and TRBJ2-7; 7 nucleotides align to TRBD1. The CDR3 length is 14 residues. The germline CDR1 and CDR2 sequences are SGHTA and FQGTGA. With 5 bases clipped from V and 0 bases from J, the junction kept 4 bases outside the gene matches. The CDR3 loop is CASSPQGSSYEQYF. Here the CDR3 DNA reads TGTGCCAGCAGCCCACAGGGGAGCTCCTACGAGCAGTACTTC.

CDR3 bases: TGTGCCACCAGTGACTGGACTAGCGGCGATGAGCAGTTCTTC. It codes for CATSDWTSGDEQFF. This rearrangement joins TRBV24-1 to TRBJ2-1; 10 nucleotides line up with TRBD2. Germline CDR1 is KGHDR and CDR2 is SFDVKD. Losses at the gene ends were 4 bases for V and 8 bases for J; bases not matched to a gene: 4. This CDR3 region has 14 residues.

This clone turned up a few times. The rearrangement uses TRBV7-9 and TRBJ1-5; D ambiguous. CDR3 length: 14 amino acids. The V and J ends lost 5 bases and 4 bases respectively, with 12 bases between them. CDR1 is SEHNR and CDR2 is FQNEAQ in the germline V gene (reference sequence). In DNA, the CDR3 is TGTGCCAGCAGCCGCGCCCCTTCAAATCAGCCCCAGCATTTT. It encodes CASSRAPSNQPQHF.

This rearrangement joins TRBV5-1 to TRBJ2-1; TRBD2 aligns across 7 bases. Per the germline V gene, CDR1 is SGHRS and CDR2 is YFSETQ. The CDR3 runs to 15 residues. The ends lost 0 bases at V and 6 bases at J; junction bases unmatched: 6. The CDR3 reads CASSLGGSLSNEQFF. CDR3 bases: TGCGCCAGCAGCTTGGGCGGGAGCCTATCCAATGAGCAGTTCTTC.

The V and J genes are TRBV10-3 and TRBJ1-1, with unresolved D. The germline V gene encodes CDR1 ENHRY and CDR2 SYGVKD. This CDR3 is built from 14 residues. V lost 0 bases to trimming and J lost 10 bases, with 15 bases between them. CDR3 in amino acids: CAISESPGGRGAFF. The CDR3 region has the DNA TGTGCCATCAGTGAGTCGCCGGGAGGCCGGGGAGCTTTCTTT.

V is TRBV7-9 and J is TRBJ1-1; a weak D match, TRBD1 (6 bases). This CDR3 has 14 residues. From germline, CDR1 is SEHNR and CDR2 FQNEAQ (reference sequence). V was clipped by 10 bases and J by 0 bases, with 15 bases between them. CDR3 DNA: TGTGCCACTACGCCCGGGACATTGAACACTGAAGCTTTCTTT. Protein sequence: CATTPGTLNTEAFF.

J is TRBJ2-7 and V is TRBV11-2, with 9 bases that match TRBD1. Germline V lookup: CDR1 SGHAT, CDR2 FQNNGV. Trimming at V came to 7 bases and at J to 4 bases, leaving 5 bases not matched to a gene. The CDR3 extends over 13 amino acids. DNA for the CDR3: TGTGCCAGCAACTTCGACAGGGGGTACGAGCAGTACTTC. Translation: CASNFDRGYEQYF.

This clone is a singleton in its sample. V usage is TRBV28 and J usage is TRBJ2-3, with D possibly being TRBD1 (6 bases). The germline V gene encodes CDR1 MDHEN and CDR2 SYDVKM. With 7 bases removed from V and 4 bases from J, the gap between germline ends came to 9 bases. The CDR3 consists of 12 residues. CDR3 amino acids: CASKTGSDTQYF. In nucleotides, the CDR3 is TGTGCCAGCAAAACAGGGTCAGATACGCAGTATTTT.

The chain combines TRBV5-1 with TRBJ2-5; 8 bases line up with TRBD1. Trimming cost V 0 bases and J 5 bases; bases outside gene matches: 9. The CDR3 is 16 amino acids. Germline V CDR1 and CDR2: SGHRS, YFSETQ. The CDR3 nucleotides read TGCGCCAGCAGCTTGGTTGTCAGGGGGCGAGGTGAGACCCAGTACTTC. Translation: CASSLVVRGRGETQYF.

The chain uses TRBV4-3 and TRBJ1-1, with D perhaps TRBD1 (5 bases). V was cut by 5 bases and J by 0 bases, with 13 bases left in between. Germline V gene lookup returns CDR1 LGHNA and CDR2 YSLEER. CDR3 size: 15 residues. The CDR3 DNA reads as TGCGCCAGCAGCATTAATCAGGGCCTGAACACTGAAGCTTTCTTT. This encodes CASSINQGLNTEAFF.

This chain links TRBV11-3 with TRBJ1-5; D ambiguous. CDR1 is SGHNT and CDR2 is YENEEA in the germline V gene. Trimming shortened V by 3 bases and J by 5 bases, and 20 bases separated the two germline ends. The CDR3 is 17 amino acids. The CDR3 here is CASSLVPPTLSDQPQHF. Here the CDR3 DNA reads TGTGCCAGCAGCTTGGTCCCCCCCACATTGTCCGATCAGCCCCAGCATTTT.

The rearrangement links TRBV7-6 to TRBJ2-3, with 8 bases lining up with TRBD2. The CDR3 sequence is 16 residues long. The V and J ends lost 5 bases and 6 bases, in that order; junction bases with no gene match: 13. Looked up from germline, CDR1 is SGHVS and CDR2 is FNYEAQ. The CDR3 reads CASSSSGISTSDTQYF. In DNA form, the CDR3 reads TGTGCCAGCAGCAGTAGCGGGATTAGCACGTCGGATACGCAGTATTTT.

This chain links TRBV28 with TRBJ1-4; D is unresolved. This CDR3 is built from 14 residues. The germline gives CDR1 MDHEN, CDR2 SYDVKM. V shed 5 bases and J shed 3 bases, with 10 bases lying between them. CDR3 protein: CASSPGGSNEKLFF. In nucleotides, the CDR3 is TGTGCCAGCAGTCCAGGAGGTTCTAATGAAAAACTGTTTTTT.

The chain is built from TRBV3-1 (or the pseudogene TRBV3-2) and TRBJ2-6, with D perhaps matching TRBD1 (6 bases). The V gene lost 2 bases and the J gene lost 4 bases, with 12 bases spanning the gap. Germline V CDR1 and CDR2: LGHDT, YNNKEL (reference sequence). The CDR3 has 16 amino acids. The CDR3 DNA follows: TGTGCCAGCAGCCAATTCACAGGGTGGGGGGCCAACGTCCTGACTTTC. The encoded protein is CASSQFTGWGANVLTF.